This paragraph reports one TCR beta chain. This CDR3 spans 16 amino acids. The germline V gene has CDR1 SGHNT and CDR2 YYREEE (reference sequence). Trimming pared 4 bases from V and 1 base from J, leaving 14 bases between. PCR involved 60 Vbeta and 13 Jbeta primers. Profiling relied on immunoSEQ multiplex PCR, and the TCRdb table lists in-frame clones only, not all of them. The repertoire holds fewer than 150,000 clones, 60% to 75% seen once, with 5.8% in the top ten. The sample is drawn from a study of cytomegalovirus exposure and HLA in healthy donors. Sequenced input: PBMCs. The chain links TRBV5-4 to TRBJ1-4; TRBD1 might be the D (5 bases). The TCR was taken from a woman in her fifties or sixties in good health and CMV-seropositive. CDR3 sequence reads: CASSPGGGVTNEKLFF. The CDR3 nucleotides are TGTGCCAGCAGCCCGGGCGGGGGGGTAACTAATGAAAAACTGTTTTTT.